These 31 T cell receptor beta chains originate from one sample sequenced in a study of T cell responses to AZD1222 COVID-19 vaccine. Generated by immunoSEQ multiplex PCR, the TCRdb table keeps only in-frame clones and is missing some. This table holds 100,000 to 120,000 clones, about nine tenths found once. Sequencing was performed on peripheral blood, taken 28 days after the second AZD1222 dose. All receptors come from an adult who received the AZD1222 COVID-19 vaccine.

The chain carries TRBV29-1 and TRBJ1-2; D may be TRBD1 (5 bases). This CDR3 has 16 residues. CDR1 and CDR2 (germline): SQVTM, ANQGSEA. The germline V and J ends were trimmed by 4 bases and 0 bases, with 18 bases remaining between them. CDR3 sequence: CSVGGSDKKANYGYTF. CDR3 DNA sequence: TGCAGCGTTGGGGGCTCCGATAAAAAAGCTAACTATGGCTACACCTTC.

Only a few counts were recorded for this clone. The rearrangement joins TRBV6-2 or TRBV6-3 to TRBJ2-7, with 8 nucleotides matching TRBD1. Germline V CDR1 and CDR2: MNHEY, SVGEGT. The trim removed 0 bases at V and 3 bases at J, leaving 7 bases unmatched. This CDR3 has 16 amino acids. The CDR3 spells CASSYSRGQVHYEQYF. CDR3 DNA sequence: TGTGCCAGCAGTTACTCTCGGGGACAGGTTCACTACGAGCAGTACTTC.

The chain recombines TRBV6-5 with TRBJ2-7; TRBD1 matches 8 bases. V lost 6 bases, J lost 2 bases, and 9 bases stayed unmatched. The CDR3 runs to 15 residues. Germline values: CDR1 MNHEY, CDR2 SVGAGI. This chain's CDR3 is CASSPDRESPYEQYF. The CDR3, as DNA: TGTGCCAGCAGCCCGGACAGGGAAAGCCCCTACGAGCAGTACTTC.

This chain joins TRBV9 and TRBJ1-5, with D hard to call. V dropped 0 bases and J dropped 4 bases, with 5 bases sitting between them. This CDR3 comprises 13 residues. CDR1 SGDLS and CDR2 YYNGEE come from the germline V gene. CDR3 nucleotides: TGTGCCAGCAGCGTAGGTCCGAATCAGCCCCAGCATTTT. Encoded protein: CASSVGPNQPQHF.

V gene TRBV19 combines with J gene TRBJ1-2, with D maybe TRBD1 (5 bases). Germline CDR1 and CDR2: LNHDA and SQIVND (reference sequence). CDR3 length: 14 residues. V lost 7 bases and J lost 0, with 12 bases in between. The CDR3, as DNA: TGTGCCAGTAAGCTGGACACGACTAACTATGGCTACACCTTC. Residues: CASKLDTTNYGYTF. The full variable domain, rest sourced from reference TRBV19 and TRBJ1-2, is DGGITQSPKYLFRKEGQNVTLSCEQNLNHDAMYWYRQDPGQGLRLIYYSQIVNDFQKGDIAEGYSVSREKKESFPLTVTSAQKNPTAFYLCASKLDTTNYGYTFGSGTRLTVV.

The gene calls are TRBV5-1 and TRBJ1-1, with a weak D call TRBD1 (6 bases). The V gene's germline CDR1 is SGHRS and CDR2 YFSETQ. The CDR3 sequence is 17 residues long. V lost 4 bases, J lost 6 bases, and 25 bases lay in between. CDR3 loop: CASSIALLRTAGAEAFF. DNA of the CDR3: TGCGCCAGCAGCATCGCCCTTCTAAGGACAGCTGGCGCTGAAGCTTTCTTT.

V is TRBV5-1 and J is TRBJ1-1, with D uncertain. There are 13 residues in the CDR3. CDR1 SGHRS and CDR2 YFSETQ come from the germline V gene. Trimming stripped 3 bases from V and 11 bases from J, with 17 bases between. CDR3 residues: CASSSPNVGKAFF. DNA of the CDR3: TGCGCCAGCAGCTCCCCAAATGTGGGGAAGGCTTTCTTT.

This chain connects TRBV10-1 to TRBJ2-3; the match to TRBD1 covers 7 bases. Germline V gives CDR1 WNHNN, CDR2 SYGVQD (reference sequence). V lost 2 bases and J lost 2; bases outside the gene matches: 7. CDR3 length: 16 residues. CDR3 DNA: TGCGCCAGCAGTGAGCGCAGGGGGAATATCACAGATACGCAGTATTTT. Protein sequence: CASSERRGNITDTQYF.

The gene calls are TRBV4-3 and TRBJ2-5; D gene uncertain. CDR3 length: 13 residues. CDR1 and CDR2 (germline): LGHNA, YSLEER. Trimming removed 6 bases at V and 1 base at J, with 9 bases between. The CDR3 spells CASSIHLQETQYF. The CDR3 DNA reads TGCGCCAGCAGTATCCACCTCCAAGAGACCCAGTACTTC.

J is TRBJ2-5 and V is TRBV5-6, with no clear D. The CDR3 consists of 13 residues. Trimming took 1 base from V and 5 from J, leaving 9 bases between them. Germline V gene lookup returns CDR1 SGHDT and CDR2 YYEEEE. CDR3 sequence: CASSLYTGETQYF. As DNA, the CDR3 is TGTGCCAGCAGCTTGTACACCGGGGAGACCCAGTACTTC.

V usage is TRBV6-2 or TRBV6-3 and J usage is TRBJ2-1; 11 bases fit TRBD2. Germline CDR1 and CDR2: MNHEY and SVGEGT. V lost 4 bases and J lost 4; bases outside the gene matches: 3. CDR3 length equals 15 residues. The CDR3 reads CASSSRLAGYNEQFF. CDR3 coding DNA: TGTGCCAGCAGTTCGCGACTAGCGGGGTACAATGAGCAGTTCTTC.

The chain joins TRBV7-2 to TRBJ2-7, with D perhaps TRBD1 (6 bases). CDR3 length: 14 residues. With 5 bases removed from V and 0 bases from J, the gap between germline ends came to 11 bases. Per germline, CDR1 SGHTA and CDR2 FQGNSA. The CDR3 region is CASSLRQDSYEQYF. The CDR3 DNA sequence: TGTGCCAGCAGCCTCAGACAGGACTCCTACGAGCAGTACTTC.

This chain uses TRBV10-1 with TRBJ2-2, with D unclear. V was trimmed by 0 bases and J by 5 bases, leaving 7 bases between them. Germline lookup yields CDR1 WNHNN and CDR2 SYGVQD (reference sequence). The CDR3 covers 14 residues. CDR3 amino acids: CASSESSGTGELFF. The DNA for the CDR3 is TGCGCCAGCAGTGAGTCTTCGGGTACCGGGGAGCTGTTTTTT.

This chain connects TRBV28 to TRBJ2-1, with D possibly TRBD1 on 5 matching bases. The CDR3 has 12 residues. Germline CDR1 MDHEN, CDR2 SYDVKM. The ends were cut back, 7 bases at V and 6 bases at J, with 10 bases in the middle. The CDR3 bases are TGTGCCAGCACAGGGTTTTCCAATGAGCAGTTCTTC. Its translation: CASTGFSNEQFF.

The rearrangement uses TRBV10-3 and TRBJ1-6; 11 bases are shared with TRBD1. Germline assignment: CDR1 ENHRY and CDR2 SYGVKD. The CDR3 contains 14 residues. V gave up 4 bases and J gave up 8 bases; unmatched junction bases: 1. This CDR3 is CAISGDRGYSPLHF. CDR3 nucleotides: TGTGCCATCAGTGGGGACAGGGGGTATTCACCCCTCCACTTT.

This clone turned up a few times. The rearrangement uses TRBV6-5 and TRBJ1-6; 9 bases align to TRBD1. The CDR3 has 15 amino acids. Losses at the gene ends were 0 bases for V and 10 bases for J; bases not matched to a gene: 4. Looked up from germline, CDR1 is MNHEY and CDR2 is SVGAGI. The CDR3 loop reads CASSYSWTGESPLHF. DNA of the CDR3: TGTGCCAGCAGTTACTCTTGGACAGGGGAATCACCCCTCCACTTT.

The genes are TRBV18 and TRBJ2-7; 10 bases fit TRBD1. V dropped 6 bases and J dropped 5; count of bases not matched to a gene: 10. This CDR3 comprises 15 residues. CDR1 KGHSH and CDR2 LQKENI come from the germline V gene. CDR3 nucleotides: TGTGCCAGCTCTCGGTCCGGGACAGGGGTCGACGAGCAGTACTTC. Amino acid sequence: CASSRSGTGVDEQYF.

The chain uses TRBV10-3 and TRBJ1-1; D unresolved. V was clipped by 6 bases and J by 3 bases, with 11 bases between them. Looked up from germline, CDR1 is ENHRY and CDR2 is SYGVKD. This CDR3 contains 13 residues. The CDR3 DNA follows: TGTGCCATCAGAATTACACAAGACACTGAAGCTTTCTTT. It is translated as CAIRITQDTEAFF.

The rearrangement joins TRBV5-1 to TRBJ2-1; D is uncertain. The CDR3 has 13 residues. The ends were cut back, 4 bases at V and 7 bases at J, with 12 bases in the middle. Germline CDR1 reads SGHRS; CDR2 reads YFSETQ. The CDR3 here is CASSPSESNEQFF. The CDR3 coding sequence is TGCGCCAGCAGCCCTTCAGAAAGTAATGAGCAGTTCTTC.

The chain links TRBV5-1 to TRBJ1-4; D call uncertain. Deletions cut 1 base from V and 4 bases from J, with 11 bases between. Per germline, CDR1 SGHRS and CDR2 YFSETQ. The CDR3 spans 15 residues. The CDR3 bases are TGCGCCAGCAGCTTGACGGGTGCGGATAATGAAAAACTGTTTTTT. Its translation is CASSLTGADNEKLFF.

The chain combines TRBV11-3 with TRBJ2-2, with D possibly called TRBD1 or TRBD2 (6 bases each). In germline, CDR1 is SGHNT, CDR2 YENEEA. The ends were cut back, 5 bases at V and 2 bases at J, with 18 bases in the middle. CDR3 size: 17 residues. CDR3 coding DNA: TGTGCCAGCAGCCCGGGGGCCGGGTCCTCAAACACCGGGGAGCTGTTTTTT. Residues: CASSPGAGSSNTGELFF.

This rearrangement joins TRBV10-3 to TRBJ1-1; D remains ambiguous. The CDR3 length is 13 residues. Trimming removed 1 base at V and 4 bases at J, with 7 bases between. Germline CDR1 reads ENHRY; CDR2 reads SYGVKD. The CDR3 region has the DNA TGTGCCATCAGTGAGTTAGCTGCCACTGAAGCTTTCTTT. It specifies CAISELAATEAFF.

This sequence joins TRBV6-2 or TRBV6-3 and TRBJ1-2; TRBD1 matches 8 bases. V was pared by 5 bases and J by 6 bases, with 11 bases of the junction left unmatched. The V gene's germline CDR1 is MNHEY and CDR2 SVGEGT. The CDR3 runs to 15 residues. The CDR3 protein is CASSPGTGPRNGYTF. DNA for the CDR3: TGTGCCAGCAGTCCCGGGACAGGTCCTAGGAATGGCTACACCTTC.

V and J are TRBV18 and TRBJ1-6; D is ambiguous. Trimming stripped 4 bases from V and 11 bases from J, with 12 bases between. Looked up from germline, CDR1 is KGHSH and CDR2 is LQKENI. There are 13 residues in the CDR3. This chain's CDR3 is CASSLTREPPLHF. The CDR3 nucleotides are TGTGCCAGCTCACTAACCCGGGAGCCACCCCTCCACTTT.

The rearrangement links TRBV6-1 to TRBJ1-2; D ambiguous. Trimming removed 2 bases at V and 8 bases at J, with 18 bases between. CDR3 length: 15 residues. The germline V gene encodes CDR1 MNHNS and CDR2 SASEGT. As DNA, the CDR3 is TGTGCCAGCAGTGAATGGCAAATGGGCCTCGGGGGCTACACCTTC. Its translation is CASSEWQMGLGGYTF.

V and J are TRBV24-1 and TRBJ1-1, with 12 positions matching TRBD1. Germline trimming cut 5 bases from V and 4 bases from J; bases unmatched to any gene: 7. The CDR3 spans 16 residues. CDR1 is KGHDR, CDR2 SFDVKD, per germline. The CDR3 nucleotides read TGTGCCACCAGTGTAGGGACAGGGGGCACGGGCACTGAAGCTTTCTTT. It yields the protein CATSVGTGGTGTEAFF.

There are many counts of this clone. V and J are TRBV3-1 (or the pseudogene TRBV3-2) and TRBJ2-7, with 12 bases aligning to TRBD1. With 1 base clipped from V and 9 bases from J, the junction kept 7 bases outside the gene matches. CDR1 and CDR2 from the germline V gene are LGHDT and YNNKEL (reference sequence). The CDR3 runs 15 residues. This CDR3 is CASSQVGTGGAGQYF. In DNA, the CDR3 is TGTGCCAGCAGCCAAGTTGGGACAGGGGGCGCGGGGCAGTACTTC.

This clone has just one count. V is TRBV13 and J is TRBJ1-3, with 8 bases matching TRBD1. The CDR3 is made up of 18 amino acids. V was pared by 0 bases and J by 0 bases, with 7 bases of the junction left unmatched. The germline V gene encodes CDR1 PRHDT and CDR2 FYEKMQ (reference sequence). CDR3 coding DNA: TGTGCCAGCAGCTTAGGAAATGGACAGGGACTCTCTGGAAACACCATATATTTT. Translated: CASSLGNGQGLSGNTIYF.

The chain links TRBV7-2 to TRBJ2-1, with a tentative D call TRBD1 (6 bases). CDR1 and CDR2 (germline): SGHTA, FQGNSA. The CDR3 is 15 residues long. Trimming pared 0 bases from V and 3 bases from J, leaving 9 bases between. CDR3 in amino acids: CASSLALQGYNEQFF. CDR3 bases: TGTGCCAGCAGCTTAGCCTTACAGGGCTACAATGAGCAGTTCTTC.

The J gene is TRBJ1-5, the V gene TRBV7-9, with 8 bases lining up with TRBD1. The CDR3 contains 18 residues. Germline V gives CDR1 SEHNR, CDR2 FQNEAQ (reference sequence). J lost 4 bases, V lost 1 base, and 12 bases had no gene match. The CDR3 DNA sequence: TGTGCCAGCAGCTTAGTTGGAACTATAACAGGGGGAAATCAGCCCCAGCATTTT. Residues: CASSLVGTITGGNQPQHF.

The V gene is TRBV4-2, the J gene TRBJ2-1, with 13 bases aligning to TRBD2. V shed 3 bases, J shed 6 bases, and the junction held 8 bases outside the gene matches. The CDR3 runs to 17 residues. CDR1 and CDR2 (germline): LGHNA, YNFKEQ. In nucleotides, the CDR3 is TGTGCCAGCAGCCATACTAGCGGGGGGGCCTTAGCCAATGAGCAGTTCTTC. This translates into CASSHTSGGALANEQFF.